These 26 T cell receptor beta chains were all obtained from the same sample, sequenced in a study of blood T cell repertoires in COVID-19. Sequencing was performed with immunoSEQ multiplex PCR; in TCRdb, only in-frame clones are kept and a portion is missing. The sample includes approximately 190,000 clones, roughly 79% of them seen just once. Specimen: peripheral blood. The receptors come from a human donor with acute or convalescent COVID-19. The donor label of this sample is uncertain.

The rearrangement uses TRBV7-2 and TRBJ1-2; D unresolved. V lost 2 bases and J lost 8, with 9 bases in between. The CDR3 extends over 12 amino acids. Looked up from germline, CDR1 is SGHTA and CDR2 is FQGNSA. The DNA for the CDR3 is TGTGCCAGCAGCTTAAACCCACAGGGCTACACCTTC. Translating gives CASSLNPQGYTF.

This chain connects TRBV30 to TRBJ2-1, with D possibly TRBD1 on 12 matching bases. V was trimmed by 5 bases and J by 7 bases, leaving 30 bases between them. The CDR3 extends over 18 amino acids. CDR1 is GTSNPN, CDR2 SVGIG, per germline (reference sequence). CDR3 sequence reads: CAWSRDRGLAGGKNEQFF. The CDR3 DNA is TGTGCCTGGTCCCGGGACAGGGGGCTAGCGGGAGGAAAAAATGAGCAGTTCTTC.

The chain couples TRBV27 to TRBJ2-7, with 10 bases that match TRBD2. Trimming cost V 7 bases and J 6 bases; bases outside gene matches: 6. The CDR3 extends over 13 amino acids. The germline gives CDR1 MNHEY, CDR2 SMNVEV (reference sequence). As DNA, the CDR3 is TGTGCCAGCAAAAGCGGGAGGGCGGGCGAGCAGTACTTC. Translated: CASKSGRAGEQYF.

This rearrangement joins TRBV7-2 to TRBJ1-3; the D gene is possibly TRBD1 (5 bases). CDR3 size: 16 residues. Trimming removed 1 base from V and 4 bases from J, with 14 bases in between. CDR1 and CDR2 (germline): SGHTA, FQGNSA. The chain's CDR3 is CASSLGGGVSGNTIYF. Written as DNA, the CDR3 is TGTGCCAGCAGCTTAGGTGGAGGGGTTTCGGGAAACACCATATATTTT. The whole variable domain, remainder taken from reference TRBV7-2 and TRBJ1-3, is GAGVSQSPSNKVTEKGKDVELRCDPISGHTALYWYRQSLGQGLEFLIYFQGNSAPDKSGLPSDRFSAERTGGSVSTLTIQRTQQEDSAVYLCASSLGGGVSGNTIYFGEGSWLTVV.

The CDR3 sequence: CASRLAGAQETQYF. CDR3 in DNA: TGTGCCAGCAGACTAGCGGGAGCTCAAGAGACCCAGTACTTC. The chain has TRBV27 and TRBJ2-5, with 11 positions matching TRBD2. Looked up from germline, CDR1 is MNHEY and CDR2 is SMNVEV (reference sequence). V dropped 6 bases and J dropped 2; count of bases not matched to a gene: 2. The CDR3 has 14 amino acids.

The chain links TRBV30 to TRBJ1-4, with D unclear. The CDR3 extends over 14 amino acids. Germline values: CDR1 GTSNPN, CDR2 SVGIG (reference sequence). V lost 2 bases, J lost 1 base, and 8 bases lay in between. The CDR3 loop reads CAWSSEVTNEKLFF. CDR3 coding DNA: TGTGCCTGGAGTTCAGAGGTAACTAATGAAAAACTGTTTTTT.

CDR3 nucleotides: TGTGCCAGCAGACACGGGGTTAGGGAGCAGTTCTTC. It yields the protein CASRHGVREQFF. The rearrangement uses TRBV6-5 and TRBJ2-1; D might be TRBD2 (5 bases). The CDR3 runs 12 residues. V was clipped by 6 bases and J by 10 bases, with 13 bases between them. Germline V gives CDR1 MNHEY, CDR2 SVGAGI.

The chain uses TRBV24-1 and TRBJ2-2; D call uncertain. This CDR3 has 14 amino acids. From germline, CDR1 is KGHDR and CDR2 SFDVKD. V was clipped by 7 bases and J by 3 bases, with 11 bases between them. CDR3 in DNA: TGTGCCACCAGAGTCGCTAGAGACACCGGGGAGCTGTTTTTT. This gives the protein CATRVARDTGELFF.

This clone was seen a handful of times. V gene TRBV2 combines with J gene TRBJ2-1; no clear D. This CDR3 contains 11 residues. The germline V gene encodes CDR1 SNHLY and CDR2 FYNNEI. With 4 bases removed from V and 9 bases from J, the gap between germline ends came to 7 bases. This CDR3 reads CASSAVSEQFF. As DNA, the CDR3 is TGTGCCAGCAGTGCGGTATCTGAGCAGTTCTTC.

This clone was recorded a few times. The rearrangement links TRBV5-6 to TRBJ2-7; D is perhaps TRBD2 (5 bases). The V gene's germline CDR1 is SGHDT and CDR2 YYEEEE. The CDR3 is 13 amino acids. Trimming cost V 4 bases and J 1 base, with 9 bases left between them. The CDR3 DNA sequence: TGTGCCAGCAGCATCACTAGTTCCTACGAGCAGTACTTC. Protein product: CASSITSSYEQYF.

CDR3 in amino acids: CASSQDRQGVTSNQPQHF. The DNA for the CDR3 is TGCGCCAGCAGCCAAGATAGACAGGGTGTCACTAGCAATCAGCCCCAGCATTTT. The V and J genes are TRBV4-1 and TRBJ1-5, with TRBD1 matching over 7 bases. V was clipped by 0 bases and J by 0 bases; unmatched bases: 8. The germline CDR1 and CDR2 sequences are MGHRA and YSYEKL. The CDR3 contains 18 residues.

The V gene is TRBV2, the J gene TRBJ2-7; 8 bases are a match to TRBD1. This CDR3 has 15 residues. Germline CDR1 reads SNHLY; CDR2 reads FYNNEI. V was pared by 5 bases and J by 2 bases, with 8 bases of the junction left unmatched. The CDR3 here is CASSPQGAGTYEQYF. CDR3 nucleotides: TGTGCCAGCAGTCCCCAGGGGGCGGGGACCTACGAGCAGTACTTC.

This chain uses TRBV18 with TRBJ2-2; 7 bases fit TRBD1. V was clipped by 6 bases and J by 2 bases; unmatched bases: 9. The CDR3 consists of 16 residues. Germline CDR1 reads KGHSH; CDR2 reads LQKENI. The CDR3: CASSPARTGNTGELFF. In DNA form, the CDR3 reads TGTGCCAGCTCCCCAGCACGGACAGGAAACACCGGGGAGCTGTTTTTT.

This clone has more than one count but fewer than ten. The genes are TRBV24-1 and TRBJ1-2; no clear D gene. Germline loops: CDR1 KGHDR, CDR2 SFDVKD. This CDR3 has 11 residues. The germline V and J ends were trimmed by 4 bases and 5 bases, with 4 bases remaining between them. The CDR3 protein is CATSDGYGYTF. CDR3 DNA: TGTGCCACCAGTGACGGGTATGGCTACACCTTC.

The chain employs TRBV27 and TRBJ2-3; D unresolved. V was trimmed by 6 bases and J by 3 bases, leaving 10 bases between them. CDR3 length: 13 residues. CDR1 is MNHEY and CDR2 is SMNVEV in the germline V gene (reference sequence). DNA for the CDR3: TGTGCCAGCAGACGCCCCGGGACAGATACGCAGTATTTT. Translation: CASRRPGTDTQYF.

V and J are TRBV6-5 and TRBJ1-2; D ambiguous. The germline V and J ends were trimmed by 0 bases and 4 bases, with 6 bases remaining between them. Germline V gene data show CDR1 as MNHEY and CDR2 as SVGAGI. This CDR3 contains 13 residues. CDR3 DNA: TGTGCCAGCAGTTACTCGAACGGCTATGGCTACACCTTC. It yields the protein CASSYSNGYGYTF.

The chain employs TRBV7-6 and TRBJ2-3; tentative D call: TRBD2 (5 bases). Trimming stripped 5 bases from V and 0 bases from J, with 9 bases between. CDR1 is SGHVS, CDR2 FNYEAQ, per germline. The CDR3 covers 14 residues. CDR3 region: CASSDWESTDTQYF. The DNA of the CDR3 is TGTGCCAGCAGCGACTGGGAGAGCACAGATACGCAGTATTTT. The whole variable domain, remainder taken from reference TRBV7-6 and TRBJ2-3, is GAGVSQSPRYKVTKRGQDVALRCDPISGHVSLYWYRQALGQGPEFLTYFNYEAQQDKSGLPNDRFSAERPEGSISTLTIQRTEQRDSAMYRCASSDWESTDTQYFGPGTRLTVL.

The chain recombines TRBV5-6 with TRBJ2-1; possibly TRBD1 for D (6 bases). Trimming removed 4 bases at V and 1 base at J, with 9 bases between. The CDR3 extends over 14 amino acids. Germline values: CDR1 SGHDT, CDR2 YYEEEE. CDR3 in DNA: TGTGCCAGCAGCGCGGACAGATCCTACAATGAGCAGTTCTTC. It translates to CASSADRSYNEQFF.

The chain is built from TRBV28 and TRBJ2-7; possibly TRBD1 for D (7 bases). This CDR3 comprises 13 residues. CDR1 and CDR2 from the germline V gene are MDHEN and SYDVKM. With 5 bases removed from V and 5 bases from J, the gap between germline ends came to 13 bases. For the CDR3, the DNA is TGTGCCAGCAGTGCGGGACAGTCAAACGAGCAGTACTTC. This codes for CASSAGQSNEQYF.

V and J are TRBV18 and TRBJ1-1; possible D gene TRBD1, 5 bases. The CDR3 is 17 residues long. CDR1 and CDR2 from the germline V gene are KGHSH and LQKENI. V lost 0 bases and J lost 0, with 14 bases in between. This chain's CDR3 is CASSPPRPGIMNTEAFF. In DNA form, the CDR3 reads TGTGCCAGCTCACCACCGCGGCCAGGGATTATGAACACTGAAGCTTTCTTT.

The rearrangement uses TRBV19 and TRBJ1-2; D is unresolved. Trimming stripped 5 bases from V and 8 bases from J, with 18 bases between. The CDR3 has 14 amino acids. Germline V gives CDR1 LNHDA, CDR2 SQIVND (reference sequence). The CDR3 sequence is CASSGGRSLEGYTF. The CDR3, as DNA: TGTGCCAGTAGTGGAGGTCGCTCCTTGGAAGGCTACACCTTC.

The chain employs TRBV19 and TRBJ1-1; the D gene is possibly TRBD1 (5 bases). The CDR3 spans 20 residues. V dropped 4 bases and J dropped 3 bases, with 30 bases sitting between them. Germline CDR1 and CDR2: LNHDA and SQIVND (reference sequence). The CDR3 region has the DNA TGTGCCAGTAGTACCCGGTTAGGGCGTCTATCAGGGATAGCGGACACTGAAGCTTTCTTT. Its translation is CASSTRLGRLSGIADTEAFF.

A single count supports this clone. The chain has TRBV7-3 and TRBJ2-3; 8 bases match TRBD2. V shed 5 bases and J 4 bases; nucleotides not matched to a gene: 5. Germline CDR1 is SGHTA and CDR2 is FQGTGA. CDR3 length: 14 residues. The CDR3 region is CASSIAGRSDTQYF. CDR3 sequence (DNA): TGTGCCAGCAGCATAGCGGGAAGGTCAGATACGCAGTATTTT.

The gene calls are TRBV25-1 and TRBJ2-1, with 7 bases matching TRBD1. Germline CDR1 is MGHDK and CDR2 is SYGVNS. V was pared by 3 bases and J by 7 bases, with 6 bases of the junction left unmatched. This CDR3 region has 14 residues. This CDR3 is CASSDQGDGNEQFF. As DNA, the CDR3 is TGTGCCAGCAGTGACCAGGGGGACGGGAATGAGCAGTTCTTC.

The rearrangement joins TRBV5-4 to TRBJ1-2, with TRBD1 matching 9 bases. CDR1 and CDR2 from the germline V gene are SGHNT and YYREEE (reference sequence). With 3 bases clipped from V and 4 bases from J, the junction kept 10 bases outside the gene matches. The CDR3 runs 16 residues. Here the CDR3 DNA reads TGTGCCAGCAGCTCCCCGGGACAGGGCAATCCCTATGGCTACACCTTC. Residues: CASSSPGQGNPYGYTF.

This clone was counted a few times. DNA for the CDR3: TGTGCCAGCAGCTCCGCAGGGCTAGCGGGAGTAGGGGAGCAGTACTTC. Protein: CASSSAGLAGVGEQYF. The genes are TRBV12-1 and TRBJ2-7; the table calls TRBD2, which could not be checked here. TRBV12-1 represents a pseudogene. This CDR3 has 16 residues.